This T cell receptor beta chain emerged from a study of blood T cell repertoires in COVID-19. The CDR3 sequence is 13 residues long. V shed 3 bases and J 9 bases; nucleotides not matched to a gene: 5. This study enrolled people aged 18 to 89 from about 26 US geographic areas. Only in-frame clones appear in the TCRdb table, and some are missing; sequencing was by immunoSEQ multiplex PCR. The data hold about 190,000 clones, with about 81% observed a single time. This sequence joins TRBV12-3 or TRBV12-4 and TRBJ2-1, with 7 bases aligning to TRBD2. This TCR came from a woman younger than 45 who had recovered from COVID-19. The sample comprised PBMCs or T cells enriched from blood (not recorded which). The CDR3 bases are TGTGCCAGCAGTTTCGTTCGGGGGGTTGAGCAGTTCTTC. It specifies CASSFVRGVEQFF.